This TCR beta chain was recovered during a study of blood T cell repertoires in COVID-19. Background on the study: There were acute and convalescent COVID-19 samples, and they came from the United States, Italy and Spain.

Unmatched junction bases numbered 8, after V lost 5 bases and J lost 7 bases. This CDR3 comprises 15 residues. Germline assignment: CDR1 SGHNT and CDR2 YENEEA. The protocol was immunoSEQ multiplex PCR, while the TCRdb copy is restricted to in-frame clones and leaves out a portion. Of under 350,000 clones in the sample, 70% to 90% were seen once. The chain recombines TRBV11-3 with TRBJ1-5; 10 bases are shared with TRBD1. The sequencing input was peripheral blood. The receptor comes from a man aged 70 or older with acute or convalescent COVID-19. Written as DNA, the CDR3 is TGTGCCAGCAGCCAAGGACAGGGGGAATGCCAGCCCCAGCATTTT. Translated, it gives CASSQGQGECQPQHF.